A single sample is the source of the 28 T cell receptor beta chains below, sequenced in a study of T cell responses to AZD1222 COVID-19 vaccine. Clones were read by immunoSEQ multiplex PCR, and TCRdb kept only the in-frame ones, dropping some. The repertoire holds more than 75,000 clones, with about 88% as singletons. The sample here was peripheral blood, taken 28 days after the second AZD1222 dose. All receptors derive from an adult who received the AZD1222 COVID-19 vaccine.

The chain couples TRBV20-1 to TRBJ1-1, with D hard to call. V was cut by 3 bases and J by 3 bases, with 11 bases left in between. Per germline, CDR1 DFQATT and CDR2 SNEGSKA (reference sequence). This CDR3 comprises 13 residues. Here the CDR3 reads CSASYLRDTEAFF. The CDR3 DNA is TGCAGTGCTAGTTACCTAAGGGACACTGAAGCTTTCTTT.

This chain connects TRBV3-1 (or the pseudogene TRBV3-2) to TRBJ2-7; 10 nucleotides match TRBD1. The germline V gene has CDR1 LGHDT and CDR2 YNNKEL (reference sequence). CDR3 size: 16 residues. The V gene end was trimmed by 4 bases and the J gene end by 5 bases; junction bases not matched to a gene: 11. CDR3 nucleotides: TGTGCCAGCAGCCGCCTACTTCGACAGGGGGCGAACGAGCAGTACTTC. It codes for CASSRLLRQGANEQYF.

This chain connects TRBV11-2 to TRBJ1-3; D is ambiguous. The length of the CDR3 is 17 residues. V lost 1 base, J lost 4 bases, and 17 bases lay in between. Germline assignment: CDR1 SGHAT and CDR2 FQNNGV. DNA of the CDR3: TGTGCCAGCAGCTTAGTTTCTCACACCTCAGCGGGAAACACCATATATTTT. It is translated as CASSLVSHTSAGNTIYF. Combining the CDR3 with reference TRBV11-2 and TRBJ1-3 gives the whole variable domain EAGVAQSPRYKIIEKRQSVAFWCNPISGHATLYWYQQILGQGPKLLIQFQNNGVVDDSQLPKDRFSAERLKGVDSTLKIQPAKLEDSAVYLCASSLVSHTSAGNTIYFGEGSWLTVV.

This rearrangement joins TRBV5-8 to TRBJ2-7; 13 positions match TRBD2. Germline assignment: CDR1 SGHTS and CDR2 YDEGEE. The CDR3 is made up of 15 amino acids. V gave up 4 bases and J gave up 7 bases; unmatched junction bases: 8. CDR3: CASSLRTSGRGEQYF. Written as DNA, the CDR3 is TGTGCCAGCAGCCTCAGGACTAGCGGGAGAGGGGAGCAGTACTTC.

The chain recombines TRBV11-2 with TRBJ2-1; a weak D match, TRBD2 (5 bases). CDR1 is SGHAT and CDR2 is FQNNGV in the germline V gene. The CDR3 covers 14 residues. Trimming removed 5 bases from V and 5 bases from J, with 13 bases in between. CDR3 bases: TGTGCCAGCAGCCGCTGGGTGGGAGACAATGAGCAGTTCTTC. This encodes CASSRWVGDNEQFF.

V and J are TRBV7-8 and TRBJ2-1; the D is unclear. This CDR3 contains 14 residues. Germline V gene sequence: CDR1 SGHVS, CDR2 FQNEAQ. V was pared by 5 bases and J by 7 bases, with 15 bases between. DNA of the CDR3: TGTGCCAGCAGCCTCATTTGGGGAAGGAATGAGCAGTTCTTC. This sequence encodes CASSLIWGRNEQFF.

This clone was found once. V gene TRBV7-8 combines with J gene TRBJ2-1, with D perhaps TRBD2 (5 bases). In germline, CDR1 is SGHVS, CDR2 FQNEAQ. V was shortened by 6 bases and J by 1 base, with 13 bases between the two germline ends. The CDR3 totals 15 residues. CDR3 DNA sequence: TGTGCCAGCAGTTCGTCGGGGTTTTCCTACAATGAGCAGTTCTTC. It encodes CASSSSGFSYNEQFF.

This chain links TRBV15 with TRBJ2-3; maybe TRBD1 (5 bases). This CDR3 has 16 amino acids. V was clipped by 2 bases and J by 2 bases, with 14 bases between them. Germline lookup yields CDR1 LNHNV and CDR2 YYDKDF (reference sequence). CDR3 sequence reads: CATSRSLGANTDTQYF. The CDR3 coding sequence is TGTGCCACCAGCAGAAGTTTAGGGGCCAACACAGATACGCAGTATTTT. The full variable domain, in which reference TRBV15 and TRBJ2-3 provide the parts outside the CDR3, is DAMVIQNPRYQVTQFGKPVTLSCSQTLNHNVMYWYQQKSSQAPKLLFHYYDKDFNNEADTPDNFQSRRPNTSFCFLDIRSPGLGDTAMYLCATSRSLGANTDTQYFGPGTRLTVL.

The chain has TRBV6-7 and TRBJ1-5; D might be TRBD1 (6 bases). Being an ORF, TRBV6-7 has a function that is uncertain. CDR3 size: 16 residues. V gave up 2 bases and J gave up 5 bases, with 16 bases separating them. This CDR3 is CASSYRLRGGDQPQHF. CDR3 nucleotide sequence: TGTGCCAGCAGTTACCGCCTCAGGGGTGGGGATCAGCCCCAGCATTTT.

J is TRBJ2-7 and V is TRBV2, with TRBD1 identical over 10 bases. In germline, CDR1 is SNHLY, CDR2 FYNNEI. Trimming cost V 5 bases and J 3 bases; bases outside gene matches: 4. The CDR3 has 14 amino acids. DNA of the CDR3: TGTGCCAGCAGTACCGGGACAGGGGTCTACGAGCAGTACTTC. Residues: CASSTGTGVYEQYF. The full variable domain, its missing parts supplied by reference TRBV2 and TRBJ2-7, is EPEVTQTPSHQVTQMGQEVILRCVPISNHLYFYWYRQILGQKVEFLVSFYNNEISEKSEIFDDQFSVERPDGSNFTLKIRSTKLEDSAMYFCASSTGTGVYEQYFGPGTRLTVT.

The chain is built from TRBV6-2 or TRBV6-3 and TRBJ2-7, with TRBD1 matching 9 bases. V shed 2 bases, J shed 5 bases, and the junction held 4 bases outside the gene matches. Per the germline V gene, CDR1 is MNHEY and CDR2 is SVGEGT. The CDR3 sequence is 14 residues long. CDR3 coding DNA: TGTGCCAGCAGTTACGGGACAGGGACCCACGAGCAGTACTTC. This codes for CASSYGTGTHEQYF.

J is TRBJ2-1 and V is TRBV24-1; 8 bases align to TRBD2. V lost 3 bases to trimming and J lost 6 bases; unmatched junction nucleotides: 6. This CDR3 contains 15 residues. Germline V gene sequence: CDR1 KGHDR, CDR2 SFDVKD. The CDR3 spells CATSDPGLGFNEQFF. The CDR3 bases are TGTGCCACCAGTGATCCGGGACTAGGATTCAATGAGCAGTTCTTC.

The chain uses TRBV7-9 and TRBJ1-1; possibly TRBD1 for D (6 bases). Germline CDR1 reads SEHNR; CDR2 reads FQNEAQ (reference sequence). V was pared by 2 bases and J by 0 bases, with 13 bases between. The CDR3 has 16 residues. In DNA form, the CDR3 reads TGTGCCAGCAGCTTACAAACAGGGATAATGAACACTGAAGCTTTCTTT. Translating it yields CASSLQTGIMNTEAFF.

The chain employs TRBV11-2 and TRBJ2-1; possibly TRBD1 for D (6 bases). Germline V gives CDR1 SGHAT, CDR2 FQNNGV. Trimming took off 5 bases at V and 5 bases at J, with 10 bases between the two ends. This CDR3 is built from 13 residues. CDR3 in DNA: TGTGCCAGCAGCCTCGACAGGAACAATGAGCAGTTCTTC. This codes for CASSLDRNNEQFF.

This clone has more than one count but fewer than ten. The V call is TRBV29-1, the J call TRBJ1-1; TRBD1 is a possible D gene (5 bases). Trimming took off 5 bases at V and 0 bases at J, with 16 bases between the two ends. CDR3 length: 15 amino acids. The germline V gene encodes CDR1 SQVTM and CDR2 ANQGSEA. This chain's CDR3 is CSVPNRGSLNTEAFF. The CDR3 DNA sequence: TGCAGCGTTCCAAACCGGGGCTCACTGAACACTGAAGCTTTCTTT.

The rearrangement links TRBV28 to TRBJ2-2; weak D call: TRBD2 (5 bases). V was cut by 5 bases and J by 6 bases, with 16 bases left in between. CDR3 size: 15 residues. Germline V gene sequence: CDR1 MDHEN, CDR2 SYDVKM. The CDR3 here is CASSTSTIRAGELFF. The DNA for the CDR3 is TGTGCCAGCAGTACTAGTACGATTCGGGCCGGGGAGCTGTTTTTT.

This clone appeared a single time. The rearrangement joins TRBV7-8 to TRBJ1-1, with D unclear. CDR1 and CDR2 from the germline V gene are SGHVS and FQNEAQ. The CDR3 spans 14 residues. Trimming cost V 4 bases and J 4 bases, with 13 bases left between them. This CDR3 is CASSSGILGTEAFF. CDR3 nucleotides: TGTGCCAGCAGCTCCGGGATTCTGGGCACTGAAGCTTTCTTT. The whole variable domain, filled in from reference TRBV7-8 and TRBJ1-1, reads GAGVSQSPRYKVAKRGQDVALRCDPISGHVSLFWYQQALGQGPEFLTYFQNEAQLDKSGLPSDRFFAERPEGSVSTLKIQRTQQEDSAVYLCASSSGILGTEAFFGQGTRLTVV.

This chain joins TRBV28 and TRBJ2-5; 7 bases line up with TRBD1. Germline V gene data show CDR1 as MDHEN and CDR2 as SYDVKM. The CDR3 consists of 15 residues. With 4 bases clipped from V and 1 base from J, the junction kept 6 bases outside the gene matches. CDR3 loop: CASSSQRQGQETQYF. In nucleotides, the CDR3 is TGTGCCAGCAGTTCACAGCGACAGGGCCAAGAGACCCAGTACTTC.

This clone appeared once. The chain recombines TRBV4-2 with TRBJ1-5; the D gene is possibly TRBD1 (5 bases). Germline CDR1 and CDR2: LGHNA and YNFKEQ. This CDR3 comprises 17 residues. Trimming took 1 base from V and 4 from J, leaving 17 bases between them. CDR3 in amino acids: CASSQGEWDLGNQPQHF. CDR3 sequence (DNA): TGTGCCAGCAGCCAAGGAGAATGGGACTTAGGAAATCAGCCCCAGCATTTT.

The V call is TRBV6-4, the J call TRBJ1-6, with TRBD1 matching over 8 bases. CDR1 and CDR2 from the germline V gene are MRHNA and SNTAGT. CDR3 length: 15 residues. V gave up 2 bases and J gave up 10 bases; unmatched junction bases: 7. In DNA, the CDR3 is TGTGCCAGCAGTGACAGGACAGGGTTCGGATCACCCCTCCACTTT. Protein product: CASSDRTGFGSPLHF.

Written as DNA, the CDR3 is TGTGCCAGCAGTCTTTACAATGAGCAGTTCTTC. As protein: CASSLYNEQFF. The chain couples TRBV5-5 to TRBJ2-1; D gene unclear. Germline V gene sequence: CDR1 SGHKS, CDR2 YYEKEE (reference sequence). The CDR3 consists of 11 residues. The V gene lost 5 bases and the J gene lost 4 bases, with 4 bases spanning the gap. Based on the CDR3 plus reference TRBV5-5 and TRBJ2-1, the full variable domain is DAGVTQSPTHLIKTRGQQVTLRCSPISGHKSVSWYQQVLGQGPQFIFQYYEKEERGRGNFPDRFSARQFPNYSSELNVNALLLGDSALYLCASSLYNEQFFGPGTRLTVL.

This clone was recorded a few times. The chain recombines TRBV5-4 with TRBJ2-7; perhaps TRBD2 as D (5 bases). Germline V lookup: CDR1 SGHNT, CDR2 YYREEE (reference sequence). The CDR3 extends over 12 amino acids. V was trimmed by 1 base and J by 4 bases, leaving 6 bases between them. The DNA of the CDR3 is TGTGCCAGCAGCTTGAGCGGATACGAGCAGTACTTC. Protein sequence: CASSLSGYEQYF.

The rearrangement uses TRBV7-2 and TRBJ2-7, with 8 bases fitting TRBD2. This CDR3 has 18 amino acids. CDR1 and CDR2 from the germline V gene are SGHTA and FQGNSA. The junction had 14 bases not matched to a gene; V was cut back by 0 bases and J by 4 bases. CDR3 nucleotides: TGTGCCAGCAGCTTAGCGCTAATTGGAGCCGGGAGGGCGTACGAGCAGTACTTC. This gives the protein CASSLALIGAGRAYEQYF.

DNA of the CDR3: TGTGCCAGCAGCGTAGAGGACAGCTCCTACGAGCAGTACTTC. It encodes CASSVEDSSYEQYF. The genes are TRBV9 and TRBJ2-7; D might be TRBD1 (6 bases). Trimming cost V 0 bases and J 0 bases, with 7 bases left between them. CDR1 SGDLS and CDR2 YYNGEE come from the germline V gene. This CDR3 comprises 14 residues.

V is TRBV5-1 and J is TRBJ1-3, with TRBD1 as a possible D gene (5 bases). CDR1 is SGHRS, CDR2 YFSETQ, per germline. This CDR3 has 14 residues. V was trimmed by 4 bases and J by 0 bases, leaving 8 bases between them. As DNA, the CDR3 is TGCGCCAGCAGCCGGGACTTCTCTGGAAACACCATATATTTT. It yields the protein CASSRDFSGNTIYF.

This sequence joins TRBV28 and TRBJ2-1; TRBD1 matches 7 bases. The V and J ends lost 5 bases and 5 bases, in that order; junction bases with no gene match: 9. The germline V gene encodes CDR1 MDHEN and CDR2 SYDVKM. CDR3 length equals 15 residues. The DNA of the CDR3 is TGTGCCAGCAGTCTCGGACAGGTCCCGAACAATGAGCAGTTCTTC. Its protein product is CASSLGQVPNNEQFF.

J is TRBJ1-2 and V is TRBV4-3, with D possibly matching TRBD1 (5 bases). The CDR3 consists of 15 residues. Germline loops: CDR1 LGHNA, CDR2 YSLEER. The V end lost 1 base, the J end lost 0 bases, and 9 bases lay between the germline ends. CDR3 region: CASSQGTRANYGYTF. CDR3 nucleotide sequence: TGCGCCAGCAGCCAAGGGACAAGAGCTAACTATGGCTACACCTTC.

This chain uses TRBV28 with TRBJ1-5, with TRBD1 as a possible D gene (5 bases). The CDR3 runs to 14 residues. Trimming shortened V by 2 bases and J by 8 bases, and 13 bases separated the two germline ends. The germline V gene encodes CDR1 MDHEN and CDR2 SYDVKM. The CDR3 DNA reads as TGTGCCAGCAGTTTAAGGAGGGGCCCGGAGCCCCAGCATTTT. Protein: CASSLRRGPEPQHF.